What follows is one TCR beta chain and its context. This receptor's antigen is unknown. One base away there is no much larger clone; base qualities are not given. The data are from a study of blood T cell repertoires in COVID-19 (dated by TCRdb to about 2020). Study-level background: Samples from collaborators originated in the United States, Italy and Spain and spanned both the acute and convalescent phases of COVID-19. The prospective study material was composed of cDNA or gDNA derived from T cells, B-cell-depleted T cells, or PBMCs. Subjects who had been exposed to COVID-19, were actively infected with it, or had recovered from it provided the deeply sampled blood TCRbeta repertoires that made up the dataset. A freely available public database, intended as a resource for researchers studying the immune response to SARS-CoV-2, is where the repertoires were released. Samples came from the ongoing ImmuneRACE study (first 160 participants) plus 1,254 subjects from 6 global collaborators. Nearly every sample came with metadata listing a de-identified subject ID, COVID-19 status, age in years and sex. HLA class I and class II types, where available, came from metadata supplied by the sample provider rather than from assay-based typing.

The paper's findings and limits, for the study overall: How much clinical and demographic metadata was included differed by source and by participant, and the metadata was provided uncurated.

The CDR3 numbers 17 residues from cysteine through phenylalanine. Only CDR3 DNA is held: 51 bases, read in frame from base 1. V is shortened by 3 bases, J by 4 bases, and the region joining them spans 21 bases. The germline V gene (reference sequence) specifies LGHDT as CDR1 and YNNKEL as CDR2. TCRbeta CDR3 regions were amplified from genomic DNA using the immunoSEQ Assay, a bias-controlled multiplex PCR. Under the source paper's analysis protocol: The number of nucleated cells in each sample was estimated from the amplification of reference gene primers within the assay. To quantify the absolute abundance of each unique TCRbeta CDR3 rearrangement, sequence reads were collapsed and filtered. For each sample, productive Simpson clonality was calculated as the square root of Simpson's diversity index over productive rearrangements. The table comes from immuneACCESS by way of TCRdb, which keeps in-frame sequences with V and J called. Part of the clones is missing from these tables; in studies checked, under half for an unresolved V gene and the rest for unknown reasons. That table is the source of V, J and clone size, and D and trimming were worked out from the DNA. The sample profile shows approximately 16,000 clones; about 89% of them were found once. Clones ranked in the top ten supply 2% to 3% of the sample.

Each collaborating institution followed its own protocols to collect whole blood in K2EDTA tubes. For TCRbeta analysis, collaborator samples were shipped as frozen whole blood, as isolated PBMCs, or as DNA extracted from either sample type. The sequence came from an older woman in a cohort sampled during active or convalescent COVID-19. The sample consisted of peripheral blood. The chain is encoded by TRBV3-1 (or the pseudogene TRBV3-2) joined to TRBJ1-2, and the D gene may be TRBD1, 6 bases matching. In nucleotide form, the sequence is TGTGCCAGCAGCCACCTTAATTTATTTACAGGGCCCTATGGCTACACCTTC. Its translation is CASSHLNLFTGPYGYTF.